Presented here are 18 T cell receptor beta chains from one specimen sequenced in a study of T cell clonality in common variable immunodeficiency. Assay used: immunoSEQ multiplex PCR; TCRdb lists only in-frame clones, some missing. In total the sample includes tens of thousands of clones, none of them seen once. What was sequenced was peripheral blood mononuclear cells. Receptors originate from a person between 18 and 69 years old in good health.

In its sample, this clone was seen many times. One junction end disagrees with the germline gene, perhaps due to a read error. The read stops 3 residues short of the end of the CDR3; the missing end is completed from the germline J gene. V usage is TRBV5-6 and J usage is TRBJ2-5; D may be TRBD1 (6 bases). Per the germline V gene, CDR1 is SGHDT and CDR2 is YYEEEE. This CDR3 contains 13 residues. The sequenced CDR3 bases are TGTGCCAGCAGGTTGGACCGCAGGGGGACC. Residues: CASRLDRRGT. The CDR3 as a whole reads CASRLDRRGTQYF.

About this clone itself: Read sequence stops 3 residues before the CDR3 end, and the germline J gene provides the missing end. This chain connects TRBV10-2 to TRBJ2-1; D gene unclear. The length of the CDR3 is 10 residues. From germline, CDR1 is WSHSY and CDR2 SAAADI. V lost 5 bases, J lost 9 bases, and 5 bases lay in between. The chain's CDR3 is CASSRVEQFF. The CDR3 bases that were read are TGCGCCAGCAGTCGGGTTGAG.

This clone was counted ten times or more. The read halts 3 residues ahead of the CDR3 end, with the missing end drawn from the germline J gene. V is TRBV14 and J is TRBJ1-2; 9 bases map to TRBD1. The CDR3 is 14 residues long. Germline CDR1 is SGHDN and CDR2 is FVKESK. Trimming cost V 4 bases and J 4 bases; bases outside gene matches: 4. The CDR3 here is CASSRGQGTYGYTF. The CDR3 DNA, read in part, is TGTGCCAGCAGCCGAGGACAGGGGACCTATGGC. Full variable domain (rest looked up from reference TRBV14 and TRBJ1-2): EAGVTQFPSHSVIEKGQTVTLRCDPISGHDNLYWYRRVMGKEIKFLLHFVKESKQDESGMPNNRFLAERTGGTYSTLKVQPAELEDSGVYFCASSRGQGTYGYTFGSGTRLTVV.

This clone was picked up many times. With the read ending 3 residues before the CDR3 end, the germline J gene is used to fill in that end. V and J are TRBV20-1 and TRBJ2-3, with a possible D match to TRBD2 (5 bases). From germline, CDR1 is DFQATT and CDR2 SNEGSKA (reference sequence). The CDR3 has 15 residues. V gave up 0 bases and J gave up 4 bases, with 14 bases separating them. CDR3: CSARDWAGLADTQYF. CDR3 bases read: TGCAGTGCTAGAGATTGGGCGGGTTTGGCAGATACG.

This clone was observed at least ten times. Its ends do not fully match the called genes, so a read error is possible. The read comes to an end 3 residues before the CDR3 does, leaving the germline J gene to fill in the end. The chain uses TRBV20-1 and TRBJ1-4, with TRBD1 as a possible D gene (5 bases). Looked up from germline, CDR1 is DFQATT and CDR2 is SNEGSKA (reference sequence). The CDR3 covers 13 residues. The sequenced part of the CDR3 DNA is TGCAGTGCGAGTGAGAGGGGTCCTGAAAGA. Amino acids: CSASERGPER. The full CDR3 sequence reads CSASERGPERLFF.

This clone has a count of ten or more. The read finishes 3 residues shy of the CDR3 end, and the germline J gene is used to complete it. V gene TRBV7-9 combines with J gene TRBJ2-1, with 7 bases matching TRBD2. CDR3 size: 14 residues. With 2 bases clipped from V and 4 bases from J, the junction kept 2 bases outside the gene matches. Germline values: CDR1 SEHNR, CDR2 FQNEAQ (reference sequence). Partial CDR3 DNA: TGTGCCAGCAGCTTACGAGCGGGGTACAATGAG. Its translation is CASSLRAGYNE. The CDR3 in its entirety is CASSLRAGYNEQFF.

This clone was recorded many times. The read is 3 residues too short to cover the CDR3 end, so that end is filled in from the germline J gene. The chain carries TRBV30 and TRBJ1-4, with D possibly matching TRBD1 (5 bases). V was pared by 8 bases and J by 5 bases, with 15 bases between. Germline CDR1 GTSNPN, CDR2 SVGIG (reference sequence). The CDR3 has 13 amino acids. CDR3 sequence: CARGDLPNEKLFF. Partial CDR3 DNA: TGTGCCCGGGGGGATCTGCCGAATGAAAAA.

This clone was detected many times. The CDR3 is cut off 3 residues early in the read; its end comes from the germline J gene. The chain employs TRBV5-1 and TRBJ2-5; tentatively, D is TRBD2 (6 bases). In germline, CDR1 is SGHRS, CDR2 YFSETQ. Trimming left V 2 bases short and J 3 bases short, with 17 bases between. The CDR3 has 16 amino acids. The CDR3 spells CASSFGGSTKEETQYF. The DNA read from the CDR3 is TGCGCCAGCAGCTTCGGGGGATCAACGAAAGAAGAGACC.

This clone was counted at least ten times. With the read ending 3 residues before the CDR3 end, the germline J gene is used to fill in that end. The V gene is TRBV28, the J gene TRBJ2-1; D is unclear. V lost 1 base to trimming and J lost 1 base, with 2 bases between them. Looked up from germline, CDR1 is MDHEN and CDR2 is SYDVKM. This CDR3 has 13 amino acids. The sequenced part of the CDR3 DNA is TGTGCCAGCAGTTTATCTTCCTACAATGAG. It translates to CASSLSSYNE. The whole CDR3 sequence reads CASSLSSYNEQFF.

This clone was detected ten times or more. The CDR3 goes on 3 residues after the read ends, and that part is filled in from the germline J gene. J is TRBJ2-7 and V is TRBV7-9; possible D gene TRBD1, 5 bases. CDR3 length equals 12 residues. The V end lost 11 bases, the J end lost 6 bases, and 17 bases lay between the germline ends. Looked up from germline, CDR1 is SEHNR and CDR2 is FQNEAQ (reference sequence). CDR3 loop: CALQTGAREQYF. The part of the CDR3 DNA that was read is TGTGCCCTTCAAACAGGCGCTCGCGAG.

Concerning this clone itself: The read terminates 3 residues ahead of where the CDR3 ends, so the germline J gene completes it. The rearrangement uses TRBV6-1 and TRBJ2-3; a weak D match, TRBD1 (6 bases). CDR3 size: 14 residues. Germline V gene lookup returns CDR1 MNHNS and CDR2 SASEGT. CDR3 region: CASSEGTAKETQYF. The sequenced part of the CDR3 DNA is TGTGCCAGCAGTGAAGGGACAGCTAAAGAGACG.

As to this clone: The observed sequence ends 3 residues before the CDR3 terminus, with the missing tail filled in from the germline J gene. V gene TRBV5-1 combines with J gene TRBJ2-3; 10 bases match TRBD1. The CDR3 consists of 14 residues. Germline-derived CDR1 and CDR2 are SGHRS and YFSETQ. CDR3 bases read: TGCGCCAGCAGCCGGGACAGGGGTCAAGAGACG. Its protein is CASSRDRGQET. From start to end, the CDR3 is CASSRDRGQETQYF.

This clone was found many times. Read sequence stops 3 residues before the CDR3 end, and the germline J gene provides the missing end. The rearrangement links TRBV12-3 or TRBV12-4 to TRBJ2-1; TRBD2 agrees at 12 bases. Unmatched junction bases numbered 4, after V lost 6 bases and J lost 7 bases. The CDR3 length is 14 residues. CDR3 loop: CASRTSGSRNEQFF. The DNA read from the CDR3 is TGTGCCAGCAGGACTAGCGGGAGTAGAAATGAG.

Regarding this clone: Read sequence stops 3 residues before the CDR3 end, and the germline J gene provides the missing end. This chain links TRBV7-9 with TRBJ1-2, with D unresolved. Germline lookup yields CDR1 SEHNR and CDR2 FQNEAQ (reference sequence). The V end lost 0 bases, the J end lost 4 bases, and 9 bases lay between the germline ends. This CDR3 is built from 14 residues. The CDR3 bases that were read are TGTGCCAGCAGCTTAGCGAAGGCAGGCTATGGC. Residues: CASSLAKAGYG. The whole CDR3 protein is CASSLAKAGYGYTF.

This clone was counted at least ten times. The CDR3 is cut off 3 residues early in the read; its end comes from the germline J gene. The gene calls are TRBV19 and TRBJ1-5, with a possible D match to TRBD1 (5 bases). V lost 6 bases, J lost 3 bases, and 15 bases lay in between. Germline CDR1 LNHDA, CDR2 SQIVND (reference sequence). This CDR3 spans 15 amino acids. CDR3 sequence: CASSPGHMDNQPQHF. The sequenced part of the CDR3 DNA is TGTGCCAGTAGCCCAGGACACATGGACAATCAGCCC. The whole variable domain, remainder taken from reference TRBV19 and TRBJ1-5, is DGGITQSPKYLFRKEGQNVTLSCEQNLNHDAMYWYRQDPGQGLRLIYYSQIVNDFQKGDIAEGYSVSREKKESFPLTVTSAQKNPTAFYLCASSPGHMDNQPQHFGDGTRLSIL.

This clone has at least ten counts. The CDR3 end is not reached by the read, which stops 3 residues before it; the germline J gene fills it in. The chain recombines TRBV4-1 with TRBJ2-7, with D uncertain. The CDR3 runs 15 residues. Between the trimmed V and J ends, which lost 1 base and 0 bases, there was a span of 10 bases. Looked up from germline, CDR1 is MGHRA and CDR2 is YSYEKL. CDR3 DNA (partial): TGCGCCAGCAGCCAAGGTTCGCTACCCTCCTACGAG. As protein: CASSQGSLPSYE. The complete CDR3 reads CASSQGSLPSYEQYF.

This clone was recorded many times. The observed sequence ends 3 residues before the CDR3 terminus, with the missing tail filled in from the germline J gene. The V call is TRBV2, the J call TRBJ2-7; TRBD2 matches at 9 bases. The ends lost 1 base at V and 1 base at J; junction bases unmatched: 2. Germline V gene lookup returns CDR1 SNHLY and CDR2 FYNNEI. The CDR3 has 15 amino acids. The CDR3 here is CASSEGSGRSYEQYF. The sequenced CDR3 bases are TGTGCCAGCAGTGAAGGAAGCGGGAGGTCCTACGAG.

This clone was seen repeatedly, ten times or more. The read terminates 3 residues ahead of where the CDR3 ends, so the germline J gene completes it. This rearrangement joins TRBV2 to TRBJ2-2; 7 nucleotides line up with TRBD1. The CDR3 has 14 residues. CDR1 SNHLY and CDR2 FYNNEI come from the germline V gene. The V gene end was trimmed by 5 bases and the J gene end by 3 bases; junction bases not matched to a gene: 3. This CDR3 reads CASSSTGYTGELFF. The part of the CDR3 DNA that was read is TGTGCCAGCAGTTCGACAGGGTACACCGGGGAG.